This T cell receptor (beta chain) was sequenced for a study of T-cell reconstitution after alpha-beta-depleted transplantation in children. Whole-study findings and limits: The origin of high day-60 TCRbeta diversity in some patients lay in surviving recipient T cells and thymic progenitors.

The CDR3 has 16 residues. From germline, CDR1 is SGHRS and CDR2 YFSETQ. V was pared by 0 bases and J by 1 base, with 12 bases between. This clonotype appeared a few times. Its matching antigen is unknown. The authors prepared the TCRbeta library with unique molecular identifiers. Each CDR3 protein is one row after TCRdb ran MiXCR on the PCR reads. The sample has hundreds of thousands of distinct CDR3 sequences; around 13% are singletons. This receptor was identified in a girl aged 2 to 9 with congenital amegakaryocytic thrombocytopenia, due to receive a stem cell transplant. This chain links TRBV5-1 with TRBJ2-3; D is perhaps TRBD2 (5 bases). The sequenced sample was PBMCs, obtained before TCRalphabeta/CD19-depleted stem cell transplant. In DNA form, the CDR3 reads TGCGCCAGCAGCTTGGTGGGTCTACTAGGCACAGATACGCAGTATTTT. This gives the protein CASSLVGLLGTDTQYF. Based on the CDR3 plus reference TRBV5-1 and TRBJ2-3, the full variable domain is KAGVTQTPRYLIKTRGQQVTLSCSPISGHRSVSWYQQTPGQGLQFLFEYFSETQRNKGNFPGRFSGRQFSNSRSEMNVSTLELGDSALYLCASSLVGLLGTDTQYFGPGTRLTVL.